This T cell receptor beta chain was recorded in a study of blood T cell repertoires in COVID-19. For the study at large: Acute and convalescent COVID-19 samples came from the United States, Italy and Spain. Sample material is recorded as cDNA or gDNA derived from T cells, B-cell-depleted T cells, or PBMCs.

Trimming cost V 0 bases and J 1 base; bases outside gene matches: 7. This CDR3 has 17 amino acids. In germline, CDR1 is SGHRS, CDR2 YFSETQ. Authors' data handling: By means of reference gene primer amplification, nucleated cell counts were estimated. Data came from immunoSEQ multiplex PCR; TCRdb stores just in-frame clones and leaves some out. D and trimming were read from the DNA, whereas the V and J calls and clone size are those reported in that table. The repertoire includes tens of thousands of clones, 80% of them detected once, and roughly 4.8% sits in the top ten. Sequencing used peripheral blood. The TCR sequence derives from a woman aged 70-85 years with acute or convalescent COVID-19. This rearrangement joins TRBV5-1 to TRBJ2-1, with 7 bases fitting TRBD2. In DNA, the CDR3 is TGCGCCAGCAGCTTGGCCGGGCGGGGGTTTTCCTACAATGAGCAGTTCTTC. Its translation is CASSLAGRGFSYNEQFF.